Listed here are 3 T cell receptor beta chains from one sample, sequenced in a study of shared clonotypes between healthy human individuals. Assay used: immunoSEQ multiplex PCR; TCRdb lists only in-frame clones, some missing. The table shows around 700,000 clones, with around 67% occurring only once. Sequencing was carried out using memory CD4+ T cells sorted from blood. Described subset: CD45RA-negative fraction. The source of these receptors is a woman in her 30s in good health.

CDR3: CSGQGALYNEQFF. CDR3 DNA sequence: TGCAGCGGACAGGGGGCGCTTTACAATGAGCAGTTCTTC. The rearrangement joins TRBV29-1 to TRBJ2-1; 10 bases are a match to TRBD1. The CDR3 length is 13 residues. CDR1 and CDR2 from the germline V gene are SQVTM and ANQGSEA. V lost 7 bases and J lost 4; bases outside the gene matches: 4.

V gene TRBV29-1 combines with J gene TRBJ1-1, with a possible D match to TRBD1 (6 bases). The CDR3 extends over 12 amino acids. The ends were cut back, 7 bases at V and 7 bases at J, with 16 bases in the middle. Germline lookup yields CDR1 SQVTM and CDR2 ANQGSEA. The CDR3 DNA sequence: TGCAGCGGGAGGATTGGACAGCTTGAAGCTTTCTTT. This translates into CSGRIGQLEAFF.

This chain connects TRBV27 to TRBJ1-1; 7 bases line up with TRBD1. The CDR3 is made up of 14 amino acids. The germline V gene encodes CDR1 MNHEY and CDR2 SMNVEV (reference sequence). Trimming removed 5 bases from V and 4 bases from J; junction bases left unmatched: 7. DNA of the CDR3: TGTGCCAGCAGTCCAGACAGGGTTGGCACTGAAGCTTTCTTT. Translated, it gives CASSPDRVGTEAFF.